The 24 T cell receptor beta chains in this list originate from one sample, sequenced in a study of tumor-infiltrating lymphocytes in primary liver carcinoma. Unsorted bulk tissue (roughly 20-31 mg) underwent RNA and DNA co-extraction. cDNA specific to TCR beta was made from about 0.45 ug of total RNA, with a constant-region primer employed for priming. Three-round nested multiplex PCR performed with slightly modified ARM-PCR produced the TCR beta libraries. Primers for the first two PCR rounds were TRBV1-TRBV30 forward primers and a C-beta reverse primer (approximately 9 cycles per round). TCRdb processed the multiplex PCR reads anew with MiXCR; each CDR3 protein has one entry. The table records 50,000 to 70,000 distinct CDR3 sequences, approximately 70% of them present only once. The source material was liver tumor tissue from sampling region 2. As to subset: tumor region T2, inferior pole. The receptors were sampled from a man between 35 and 55 years old with primary liver carcinoma and hepatitis B virus infection.

This clonotype occurred a few times. The chain uses TRBV28 and TRBJ2-3; 11 positions agree with TRBD2. Germline-derived CDR1 and CDR2 are MDHEN and SYDVKM. Unmatched junction bases numbered 13, after V lost 2 bases and J lost 0 bases. The CDR3 length is 20 residues. The CDR3 nucleotides are TGTGCCAGCAGTTTAGGAGACAGGGGGGGACTAGCGGCTAGCACAGATACGCAGTATTTT. Protein sequence: CASSLGDRGGLAASTDTQYF.

The chain has TRBV10-2 and TRBJ1-1; D might be TRBD1 (6 bases). Germline CDR1 WSHSY, CDR2 SAAADI. The V end was cut by 11 bases, the J end by 13 bases, with 29 bases between. CDR3 length equals 14 residues. DNA of the CDR3: TGCGCCTCAAGGGACGGGGGGGCCAACACTGAATATTTCTTT. The encoded protein is CASRDGGANTEYFF.

As for this clonotype: A read error may be the cause here, since a much bigger clone is one base away. The chain joins TRBV11-2 to TRBJ1-6; D is unresolved. Germline V gene sequence: CDR1 SGHAT, CDR2 FQNNGV. This CDR3 spans 16 amino acids. CDR3 sequence: CASSLGDDGYDSALHF. CDR3 sequence (DNA): TGTGCCAGCAGCTTAGGAGATGACGGTTATGATTCAGCCCTCCACTTT.

On this clonotype: Its ends do not fully match the called genes, so a read error is possible. The genes are TRBV12-3 or TRBV12-4 and TRBJ2-7, with D possibly being TRBD1 (6 bases). This CDR3 comprises 15 residues. The CDR3 loop is CGSTSIRGPTYEQYF. For the CDR3, the DNA is TGTGGCAGCACCTCAATCAGGGGTCCTACCTATGAGCAGTACTTC.

This clonotype was recorded many times. The genes are TRBV5-1 and TRBJ2-1; the D is unclear. The CDR3 extends over 14 amino acids. V shed 1 base and J shed 5 bases, with 10 bases lying between them. Germline CDR1 reads SGHRS; CDR2 reads YFSETQ. The CDR3 sequence is CASSLFLRDNEQFF. CDR3 nucleotide sequence: TGCGCCAGCAGCTTGTTCCTAAGGGACAATGAGCAGTTCTTC.

This clonotype was seen a few times. Possible read error: a much larger clone is one base away. The chain uses TRBV7-8 and TRBJ2-7, with TRBD2 as a possible D gene (5 bases). The CDR3 is 12 amino acids. Germline V CDR1 and CDR2: SGHVS, FQNEAQ. V was clipped by 5 bases and J by 3 bases, with 8 bases between them. The CDR3 DNA reads TGTGCCAGCAGCGTGGACTTCTACGAGCAGTACTTC. Translated, it gives CASSVDFYEQYF.

In this sample, this clonotype turned up once. Here the CDR3 omits its conserved ending phenylalanine or tryptophan, so a read error is the likely source. The rearrangement links TRBV5-1 to TRBJ2-7, with D possibly matching TRBD1 (6 bases). This CDR3 has 15 residues. V lost 2 bases and J 5 bases, leaving 17 bases between the germline ends. Germline V CDR1 and CDR2: SGHRS, YFSETQ. The CDR3 sequence: CASSFDWTVNHEQYL. The CDR3, as DNA: TGCGCCAGCAGCTTCGACTGGACAGTGAACCACGAGCAGTACCTC.

On this clonotype itself: Given a much more abundant clone one base away, this may be a read error. The chain couples TRBV6-5 to TRBJ2-5; D may be TRBD1 (6 bases). V was clipped by 6 bases and J by 7 bases, with 15 bases between them. This CDR3 is 13 amino acids long. Germline CDR1 reads MNHEY; CDR2 reads SVGAGI. The CDR3 is CASRGAPPGTQYF. The CDR3 region has the DNA TGTGCCAGCAGGGGGGCCCCCCCGGGGACCCAGTACTTC.

This clonotype showed up just once. Given the absence of the conserved phenylalanine or tryptophan at the CDR3 end, a read error is likely. Because the CDR3's place on the DNA is in doubt, the DNA is left out and the CDR3 is given as listed by TCRdb. The V gene is TRBV11-2, the J gene TRBJ2-5; the tabulated D call, TRBD2, remains unverified against the DNA. The germline V gene encodes CDR1 SGHAT and CDR2 FQNNGV. The CDR3 length is 16 residues, termini included. CDR3 in amino acids: CVSSQTPGGGKETQCS.

Notes on this clonotype: This may be a read error: a much more frequent sequence differs by one nucleotide. The V call is TRBV29-1, the J call TRBJ2-1; 13 bases line up with TRBD2. Germline CDR1 SQVTM, CDR2 ANQGSEA. The CDR3 is made up of 13 amino acids. The trim removed 7 bases at V and 6 bases at J, leaving 3 bases unmatched. The CDR3 nucleotides read TGCAGCGGGGGGACTAGCGGGATCAATGAGCAGTTCTTC. It yields the protein CSGGTSGINEQFF.

CDR3 residues: CASSYDPRETEAFF. CDR3 DNA sequence: TGTGCCAGCAGTTATGACCCCAGGGAAACTGAAGCTTTCTTT. The V call is TRBV2, the J call TRBJ1-1, with a tentative D call TRBD1 (5 bases). V lost 5 bases and J 5 bases, leaving 15 bases between the germline ends. CDR3 length: 14 residues. Germline V gene data show CDR1 as SNHLY and CDR2 as FYNNEI.

This clonotype was recorded many times. This chain uses TRBV5-4 with TRBJ2-7; 8 positions match TRBD2. V shed 2 bases, J shed 3 bases, and the junction held 1 base outside the gene matches. Germline CDR1 and CDR2: SGHNT and YYREEE (reference sequence). The length of the CDR3 is 13 residues. CDR3: CASSLAGVYEQYF. The CDR3 coding sequence is TGTGCCAGCAGCTTAGCGGGAGTCTACGAGCAGTACTTC.

The genes are TRBV29-1 and TRBJ2-7; tentatively, D is TRBD2 (7 bases). CDR1 SQVTM and CDR2 ANQGSEA come from the germline V gene. This CDR3 is built from 12 residues. Trimming shortened V by 4 bases and J by 6 bases, and 13 bases separated the two germline ends. The CDR3 region has the DNA TGCAGCGTTGGGGGGGGGCGAGGCGAGCAGTACTTC. This translates into CSVGGGRGEQYF.

Points on this clonotype: A single base separates this from a much larger clone, so it may be a read error. V and J are TRBV27 and TRBJ2-1, with D unclear. The germline V gene encodes CDR1 MNHEY and CDR2 SMNVEV (reference sequence). The ends were cut back, 8 bases at V and 5 bases at J, with 10 bases in the middle. The CDR3 loop spans 12 amino acids. The CDR3 loop reads CASSMTNNEQFF. CDR3 DNA sequence: TGTGCCAGCTCCATGACGAACAATGAGCAGTTCTTC.

As concerns this clonotype: A read error may account for a junction end that differs from germline. V usage is TRBV4-3 and J usage is TRBJ1-6, with D perhaps matching TRBD1 (6 bases). CDR3 length: 16 residues. The V gene's germline CDR1 is LGHNA and CDR2 YSLEER. The CDR3 DNA reads TGCGCCAGCAGCTCCTGGGACAAGGGAAGGAATTCACCCCTCCACTTC. This sequence encodes CASSSWDKGRNSPLHF.

This clonotype has a count of ten or more. Germline and junction disagree at one end, which may indicate a read error. V and J are TRBV29-1 and TRBJ1-1; tentative D call: TRBD1 (5 bases). This CDR3 is built from 12 residues. Germline V gives CDR1 SQVTM, CDR2 ANQGSEA. CDR3 sequence (DNA): TGCAGCGTTGATTCAGGGAACACTGAAGCTTTATTT. Protein: CSVDSGNTEALF. The complete variable domain, with remaining parts taken from reference TRBV29-1 and TRBJ1-1, reads SAVISQKPSRDICQRGTSLTIQCQVDSQVTMMFWYRQQPGQSLTLIATANQGSEATYESGFVIDKFPISRPNLTFSTLTVSNMSPEDSSIYLCSVDSGNTEALFGQGTRLTVV.

This clonotype showed up just once. The CDR3 end shows no conserved phenylalanine or tryptophan, and so a read error is likely. Because the CDR3's place on the DNA is in doubt, the DNA is left out and the CDR3 is given as listed by TCRdb. J is TRBJ2-2 and V is TRBV11-2; TRBD2 is taken as the D call from the table, unchecked against the DNA. From germline, CDR1 is SGHAT and CDR2 FQNNGV. Inclusive of both ends, the CDR3 amounts to 15 amino acids. This chain's CDR3 is CASSFAGSNTGELSS.

Relative to its sample, this clonotype is medium-sized. The chain couples TRBV5-6 to TRBJ2-7, with D unclear. Per germline, CDR1 SGHDT and CDR2 YYEEEE. V lost 0 bases to trimming and J lost 9 bases, with 13 bases between them. The CDR3 runs 13 residues. The CDR3 loop is CASSLATGFWQYF. In nucleotides, the CDR3 is TGTGCCAGCAGCTTGGCAACCGGGTTTTGGCAGTACTTC.

This clonotype was observed a single time. One end of the junction varies from germline; a read error may be responsible. The V call is TRBV4-1, the J call TRBJ2-2, with D possibly being TRBD2 (5 bases). CDR3 length: 14 residues. Per germline, CDR1 MGHRA and CDR2 YSYEKL. This CDR3 is CASSRLTLSGELLF. CDR3 nucleotides: TGCGCCAGCAGCCGACTTACCCTCTCCGGGGAGCTGCTTTTT.

This chain links TRBV6-1 with TRBJ1-4, with TRBD1 identical over 8 bases. The junction had 17 bases not matched to a gene; V was cut back by 4 bases and J by 16 bases. The CDR3 has 15 residues. From germline, CDR1 is MNHNS and CDR2 SASEGT. The CDR3 is CASSVQGVTNEKKFF. The CDR3 region has the DNA TGTGCCAGCAGTGTACAGGGGGTAACTAATGAAAAAAAGTTTTTT.

Notes on this clonotype: A much larger clone lies one base from this, so it may be a read error. CDR3 protein: CASSSGHSGETQYF. CDR3 nucleotides: TGTGCCAGCAGTTCGGGACATTCAGGCGAGACCCAGTACTTC. The chain couples TRBV28 to TRBJ2-5; tentative D call: TRBD1 (6 bases). The CDR3 totals 14 residues. Looked up from germline, CDR1 is MDHEN and CDR2 is SYDVKM. V lost 4 bases and J 5 bases, leaving 14 bases between the germline ends. Together with reference TRBV28 and TRBJ2-5, the CDR3 gives the full variable domain: DVKVTQSSRYLVKRTGEKVFLECVQDMDHENMFWYRQDPGLGLRLIYFSYDVKMKEKGDIPEGYSVSREKKERFSLILESASTNQTSMYLCASSSGHSGETQYFGPGTRLLVL.

Note on this clonotype: One junction end does not reproduce the germline sequence, and a read error may be involved. The genes are TRBV29-1 and TRBJ2-7; tentative D call: TRBD2 (6 bases). This CDR3 has 13 residues. Germline CDR1 reads SQVTM; CDR2 reads ANQGSEA. CDR3 loop: CNVTGTLGGEQYF. In nucleotides, the CDR3 is TGCAACGTCACCGGGACTCTTGGGGGTGAGCAGTATTTC.

This clonotype was recorded many times. The chain uses TRBV5-6 and TRBJ1-1; the match to TRBD1 covers 7 bases. The CDR3 is 14 amino acids. Germline assignment: CDR1 SGHDT and CDR2 YYEEEE. The J segment lost 5 bases and the V segment lost 4 bases, leaving 8 bases of the junction unmatched. The CDR3 DNA is TGTGCCAGCAGCCCTGGGACAGTCGGGACTGAAGCTTTCTTT. As protein: CASSPGTVGTEAFF.

Regarding this clonotype: Its ends do not fully match the called genes, so a read error is possible. The chain is built from TRBV6-2 or TRBV6-3 and TRBJ2-7; 7 bases fit TRBD1. The CDR3 covers 15 residues. CDR1 is MNHEY, CDR2 SVGEGT, per germline. In nucleotides, the CDR3 is TGTGCCAGCAGTTACAATATAGACAGGGCATACGAGAAGTACTTC. Protein product: CASSYNIDRAYEKYF.